A single sample gave rise to the 32 T cell receptor beta chains below, sequenced in a study of blood T cell repertoires in COVID-19. Generated by immunoSEQ multiplex PCR, the TCRdb table keeps only in-frame clones and is missing some. The data contain some 70,000 clones, roughly 80% of them singletons. Sequencing was carried out using peripheral blood. The origin of the receptors is a man aged 60-69 years with acute or convalescent COVID-19.

The V and J genes are TRBV7-9 and TRBJ1-6; tentatively, D is TRBD1 (5 bases). CDR3 length equals 16 residues. Trimming removed 2 bases at V and 0 bases at J, with 8 bases between. The germline gives CDR1 SEHNR, CDR2 FQNEAQ (reference sequence). The CDR3 loop is CASSLRGSSYNSPLHF. The DNA of the CDR3 is TGTGCCAGCAGCTTAAGGGGAAGCTCCTATAATTCACCCCTCCACTTT.

The rearrangement joins TRBV11-2 to TRBJ1-6; no reliable D call. The CDR3 is 13 residues long. Trimming shortened V by 5 bases and J by 10 bases, and 12 bases separated the two germline ends. Germline CDR1 SGHAT, CDR2 FQNNGV. DNA of the CDR3: TGTGCCAGCAGCCAAACCAGTTGGTCACCCCTCCACTTT. Residues: CASSQTSWSPLHF.

The gene calls are TRBV11-3 and TRBJ2-3; no definite D call. Trimming removed 3 bases at V and 6 bases at J, with 7 bases between. CDR3 length: 12 amino acids. Germline V lookup: CDR1 SGHNT, CDR2 YENEEA. The CDR3 sequence: CASSFEDDTQYF. Written as DNA, the CDR3 is TGTGCCAGCAGCTTCGAGGATGATACGCAGTATTTT.

This chain joins TRBV12-3 or TRBV12-4 and TRBJ2-2; a weak D match, TRBD1 (6 bases). CDR3 length: 13 residues. Trimming shortened V by 8 bases and J by 4 bases, and 11 bases separated the two germline ends. CDR3: CASHRVRTGELFF. The CDR3 nucleotides read TGTGCCAGCCACAGGGTCCGCACCGGGGAGCTGTTTTTT.

This clone was detected a few times. The chain recombines TRBV7-9 with TRBJ2-7, with D possibly matching TRBD1 (6 bases). The germline gives CDR1 SEHNR, CDR2 FQNEAQ (reference sequence). This CDR3 is 11 amino acids long. Deletions cut 4 bases from V and 5 bases from J, with 6 bases between. Written as DNA, the CDR3 is TGTGCCAGCAGCTACAGGGACGAGCAGTACTTC. This translates into CASSYRDEQYF.

The gene calls are TRBV6-6 and TRBJ2-5; no firm D call. V was trimmed by 6 bases and J by 1 base, leaving 12 bases between them. The CDR3 totals 14 residues. The germline V gene encodes CDR1 MNHNY and CDR2 SVGAGI (reference sequence). Here the CDR3 reads CASRPTWAQETQYF. CDR3 nucleotides: TGTGCCAGCAGGCCGACCTGGGCCCAAGAGACCCAGTACTTC.

The chain has TRBV19 and TRBJ2-3; 7 bases align to TRBD2. CDR3 size: 15 residues. Germline trimming cut 4 bases from V and 2 bases from J; bases unmatched to any gene: 6. Germline loops: CDR1 LNHDA, CDR2 SQIVND (reference sequence). This CDR3 is CASSRLAVITDTQYF. The CDR3 nucleotides read TGTGCCAGTAGTAGGCTAGCGGTTATCACAGATACGCAGTATTTT.

This clone showed up just a few times. V and J are TRBV4-1 and TRBJ1-5; maybe TRBD1 (6 bases). CDR3 length: 16 amino acids. Germline lookup yields CDR1 MGHRA and CDR2 YSYEKL. V lost 0 bases, J lost 3 bases, and 12 bases lay in between. DNA for the CDR3: TGCGCCAGCAGCCAAGAAGGGGGGGCCTTCAATCAGCCCCAGCATTTT. It is translated as CASSQEGGAFNQPQHF.

This chain joins TRBV5-5 and TRBJ1-3, with D unresolved. The germline V gene has CDR1 SGHKS and CDR2 YYEKEE (reference sequence). V shed 0 bases and J shed 4 bases, with 8 bases lying between them. The CDR3 length is 14 residues. The chain's CDR3 is CASSLDGAGNTIYF. The CDR3 bases are TGTGCCAGCAGCTTGGATGGTGCGGGAAACACCATATATTTT.

This chain joins TRBV6-5 and TRBJ2-7; 7 bases line up with TRBD1. CDR1 and CDR2 (germline): MNHEY, SVGAGI. The CDR3 is made up of 13 amino acids. J was trimmed by 6 bases and V by 8 bases; bases with no gene match: 10. Here the CDR3 reads CASRDRASGEQYF. For the CDR3, the DNA is TGTGCCAGCCGCGACAGGGCGTCGGGCGAGCAGTACTTC.

The chain recombines TRBV30 with TRBJ1-5; D remains unclear. Deletions cut 0 bases from V and 4 bases from J, with 13 bases between. The germline V gene has CDR1 GTSNPN and CDR2 SVGIG (reference sequence). The CDR3 runs to 15 residues. DNA for the CDR3: TGTGCCTGGAGTGTATTGGGCCTCAGTAATCAGCCCCAGCATTTT. This codes for CAWSVLGLSNQPQHF. Together with reference TRBV30 and TRBJ1-5, the CDR3 gives the full variable domain: SQTIHQWPATLVQPVGSPLSLECTVEGTSNPNLYWYRQAAGRGLQLLFYSVGIGQISSEVPQNLSASRPQDRQFILSSKKLLLSDSGFYLCAWSVLGLSNQPQHFGDGTRLSIL.

In nucleotides, the CDR3 is TGTGCCAGCAGTTACTCGGGACAGGGGAAGAATGGCTACACCTTC. Translating it yields CASSYSGQGKNGYTF. The chain is built from TRBV6-5 and TRBJ1-2, with 10 bases matching TRBD1. Germline CDR1 and CDR2: MNHEY and SVGAGI. The length of the CDR3 is 15 residues. Germline trimming cut 0 bases from V and 6 bases from J; bases unmatched to any gene: 4.

The rearrangement links TRBV2 to TRBJ1-2, with a tentative D call TRBD1 (6 bases). V lost 8 bases and J 4 bases, leaving 14 bases between the germline ends. This CDR3 comprises 13 residues. Germline CDR1 is SNHLY and CDR2 is FYNNEI. CDR3 sequence (DNA): TGTGCCAGCGCCGGACAGCGGATCTATGGCTACACCTTC. Translated: CASAGQRIYGYTF. Together with reference TRBV2 and TRBJ1-2, the CDR3 gives the full variable domain: EPEVTQTPSHQVTQMGQEVILRCVPISNHLYFYWYRQILGQKVEFLVSFYNNEISEKSEIFDDQFSVERPDGSNFTLKIRSTKLEDSAMYFCASAGQRIYGYTFGSGTRLTVV.

This clone was detected only a few times. The J gene is TRBJ1-6, the V gene TRBV30, with D unclear. Germline CDR1 GTSNPN, CDR2 SVGIG (reference sequence). CDR3 length: 13 residues. The V end was cut by 0 bases, the J end by 13 bases, with 13 bases between. CDR3 in amino acids: CAWSVGGDTPLHF. The CDR3 nucleotides are TGTGCCTGGAGTGTCGGCGGGGATACTCCCCTCCACTTT.

V and J are TRBV7-9 and TRBJ1-6; 7 bases agree with TRBD1. Germline V gives CDR1 SEHNR, CDR2 FQNEAQ (reference sequence). J lost 1 base, V lost 6 bases, and 6 bases had no gene match. This CDR3 spans 16 amino acids. CDR3 nucleotide sequence: TGTGCCAGCAGACACAGGGGAGAGTCCTATAATTCACCCCTCCACTTT. Encoded protein: CASRHRGESYNSPLHF.

The chain recombines TRBV7-2 with TRBJ2-3, with a possible D match to TRBD2 (7 bases). The CDR3 totals 16 residues. The V gene lost 1 base and the J gene lost 2 bases, with 13 bases spanning the gap. The germline V gene has CDR1 SGHTA and CDR2 FQGNSA. The CDR3 protein is CASSLEGGASTDTQYF. The CDR3 DNA follows: TGTGCCAGCAGCTTAGAGGGGGGGGCCTCCACAGATACGCAGTATTTT.

V gene TRBV5-1 combines with J gene TRBJ1-1; possible D gene TRBD1, 5 bases. The ends were cut back, 2 bases at V and 0 bases at J, with 17 bases in the middle. This CDR3 has 17 amino acids. In germline, CDR1 is SGHRS, CDR2 YFSETQ. This chain's CDR3 is CASSFRGKGGMNTEAFF. The CDR3 DNA sequence: TGCGCCAGCAGCTTTCGGGGGAAGGGAGGCATGAACACTGAAGCTTTCTTT.

The chain links TRBV4-3 to TRBJ2-6; D perhaps matches TRBD1 (5 bases). The CDR3 sequence is 17 residues long. The germline V and J ends were trimmed by 1 base and 2 bases, with 12 bases remaining between them. In germline, CDR1 is LGHNA, CDR2 YSLEER. The DNA for the CDR3 is TGCGCCAGCAGCCAAGTGACACCAGGGCCTGGGGCCAACGTCCTGACTTTC. The encoded protein is CASSQVTPGPGANVLTF.

The chain has TRBV6-2 or TRBV6-3 and TRBJ1-1; a weak D match, TRBD1 (6 bases). Germline V gives CDR1 MNHEY, CDR2 SVGEGT. V was shortened by 3 bases and J by 3 bases, with 17 bases between the two germline ends. The CDR3 loop spans 16 amino acids. CDR3 sequence: CASSYEQGRSYTEAFF. The CDR3 region has the DNA TGTGCCAGCAGTTATGAACAGGGTCGATCGTACACTGAAGCTTTCTTT.

The chain employs TRBV11-2 and TRBJ1-5; maybe TRBD1 (6 bases). V was clipped by 2 bases and J by 0 bases, with 11 bases between them. The CDR3 extends over 16 amino acids. CDR1 is SGHAT and CDR2 is FQNNGV in the germline V gene. Here the CDR3 DNA reads TGTGCCAGCAGCTTACTCCCAGGGGATAGCAATCAGCCCCAGCATTTT. Amino acid sequence: CASSLLPGDSNQPQHF.

The chain has TRBV25-1 and TRBJ1-1; D possibly corresponds to TRBD1 (5 bases). Germline V gene data show CDR1 as MGHDK and CDR2 as SYGVNS. V lost 8 bases and J 0 bases, leaving 16 bases between the germline ends. The CDR3 is made up of 15 amino acids. The CDR3 DNA reads TGTGCCAGCCGTCCTGGGGGGGGGATGAACACTGAAGCTTTCTTT. Translation gives CASRPGGGMNTEAFF.

V is TRBV7-2 and J is TRBJ1-1, with D perhaps TRBD1 (5 bases). The CDR3 consists of 14 residues. The germline V gene has CDR1 SGHTA and CDR2 FQGNSA. Deletions cut 5 bases from V and 5 bases from J, with 15 bases between. This CDR3 is CASSPLGGRTEAFF. The CDR3 nucleotides are TGTGCCAGCAGCCCCTTGGGGGGTCGGACTGAAGCTTTCTTT.

CDR3 bases: TGTGCCAGCGGTAGGAGATCCTCTGGGGCCAACGTCCTGACTTTC. Amino acid sequence: CASGRRSSGANVLTF. The chain joins TRBV2 to TRBJ2-6; D not resolved. Germline loops: CDR1 SNHLY, CDR2 FYNNEI. The CDR3 contains 15 residues. The V gene lost 8 bases and the J gene lost 0 bases, with 11 bases spanning the gap.

The chain joins TRBV20-1 to TRBJ1-1; D possibly corresponds to TRBD1 (5 bases). The ends were cut back, 7 bases at V and 3 bases at J, with 9 bases in the middle. The CDR3 loop spans 11 amino acids. Germline V gene data show CDR1 as DFQATT and CDR2 as SNEGSKA (reference sequence). In DNA form, the CDR3 reads TGCAGTGGGGGCAGGGACACTGAAGCTTTCTTT. This codes for CSGGRDTEAFF.

The chain uses TRBV15 and TRBJ1-3; 7 bases line up with TRBD1. CDR1 and CDR2 (germline): LNHNV, YYDKDF (reference sequence). The V segment lost 5 bases and the J segment 3 bases; nucleotides outside the gene matches: 13. This CDR3 region has 17 residues. The CDR3 here is CATSRYLDRALGNTIYF. The CDR3, as DNA: TGTGCCACCAGCCGTTATCTCGACAGGGCGCTTGGAAACACCATATATTTT.

The chain recombines TRBV5-1 with TRBJ2-3; TRBD2 matches 7 bases. The J segment lost 1 base and the V segment lost 4 bases, leaving 6 bases of the junction unmatched. The germline CDR1 and CDR2 sequences are SGHRS and YFSETQ. The CDR3 runs to 15 residues. For the CDR3, the DNA is TGCGCCAGCAGCGCAGGAAGCGGGGGCACAGATACGCAGTATTTT. Residues: CASSAGSGGTDTQYF.

The chain's CDR3 is CASSVIGGPNEKLFF. Written as DNA, the CDR3 is TGTGCCAGCAGTGTTATAGGGGGCCCTAATGAAAAACTGTTTTTT. The chain uses TRBV6-4 and TRBJ1-4; 7 bases map to TRBD1. The CDR3 has 15 amino acids. Germline V CDR1 and CDR2: MRHNA, SNTAGT. Unmatched junction bases numbered 5, after V lost 4 bases and J lost 3 bases.

This clone has a single count. The chain uses TRBV6-2 or TRBV6-3 and TRBJ1-2, with D possibly TRBD1 on 6 matching bases. Germline CDR1 is MNHEY and CDR2 is SVGEGT. Trimming left V 2 bases short and J 4 bases short, with 11 bases between. The CDR3 runs to 14 residues. The CDR3 coding sequence is TGTGCCAGCAGTTACGGCCGGGGGGCCTATGGCTACACCTTC. Translating it yields CASSYGRGAYGYTF.

In this sample, this clone turned up a few times. This chain connects TRBV6-5 to TRBJ1-2; TRBD1 matches 11 bases. V gave up 1 base and J gave up 4 bases; unmatched junction bases: 5. The CDR3 contains 16 residues. Germline values: CDR1 MNHEY, CDR2 SVGAGI. The DNA of the CDR3 is TGTGCCAGCAGTTACTTGAGGACAGGGGGCGGCTATGGCTACACCTTC. Its protein product is CASSYLRTGGGYGYTF.

V gene TRBV5-6 combines with J gene TRBJ2-2; weak D call: TRBD2 (7 bases). The CDR3 runs 15 residues. Trimming removed 5 bases from V and 2 bases from J, with 13 bases in between. Germline V gene data show CDR1 as SGHDT and CDR2 as YYEEEE. CDR3 nucleotide sequence: TGTGCCAGCAGTTGGCGGGGGCCTAACACCGGGGAGCTGTTTTTT. Encoded protein: CASSWRGPNTGELFF.

The genes are TRBV19 and TRBJ1-5; a possible D gene is TRBD1 (5 bases). Germline values: CDR1 LNHDA, CDR2 SQIVND (reference sequence). The ends were cut back, 5 bases at V and 6 bases at J, with 8 bases in the middle. This CDR3 has 12 amino acids. The CDR3 sequence: CASSPRGQPQHF. The CDR3 DNA follows: TGTGCCAGTAGTCCAAGGGGTCAGCCCCAGCATTTT.

The J gene is TRBJ2-5, the V gene TRBV19; D may be TRBD2 (6 bases). This CDR3 is built from 14 residues. Germline loops: CDR1 LNHDA, CDR2 SQIVND (reference sequence). V lost 5 bases to trimming and J lost 3 bases, with 13 bases between them. CDR3 residues: CASSQSGGKETQYF. The CDR3 nucleotides are TGTGCCAGTAGTCAGTCTGGGGGGAAAGAGACCCAGTACTTC.